This TCR beta chain was identified in a study of long-term antiretroviral therapy in people with HIV. General study results and limits: Repertoire dominance by clones expanded before ART was seen at all time points. Although diversity increased after ART, it remained lower than in transplant donor controls.

In this sample, this clone turned up a few times. Its antigen remains unknown. Germline V CDR1 and CDR2: SGHNT, YYREEE (reference sequence). The CDR3 is made up of 15 amino acids. Losses at the gene ends were 4 bases for V and 1 base for J; bases not matched to a gene: 3. The assay used was immunoSEQ (version v3.0), run at survey level. Assay used: immunoSEQ multiplex PCR; TCRdb lists only in-frame clones, some missing. The sample carries about 17,000 clones, 81% recorded once. The sequence derives from a man aged 50-59 years with HIV. Sequenced material: unsorted PBMCs, taken 0.3 years before starting antiretroviral therapy. The V and J genes are TRBV5-4 and TRBJ2-7, with 12 positions matching TRBD2. The CDR3 sequence is CASSPSGRGSYEQYF. CDR3 nucleotide sequence: TGTGCCAGCAGCCCTAGCGGGAGGGGGTCCTACGAGCAGTACTTC.